The 7 T cell receptor beta chains in this list originate from one sample, sequenced in a study of metastatic and nonmetastatic thyroid tumors. With MiXCR, TCRdb reprocessed the PCR reads. The table lists about 93,000 clones, around 7.8% of them singletons. Until they underwent thyroid surgery, no patient had received any treatment. The material sequenced was blood. Receptors originate from a female donor with papillary thyroid cancer or a benign thyroid nodule (not recorded which). Some clones in this sample may be carry-over from other donors' samples.

This clone was seen at least ten times. The chain uses TRBV5-4 and TRBJ2-1; D assignment may be TRBD1 or TRBD2 (5 bases each). From germline, CDR1 is SGHNT and CDR2 YYREEE (reference sequence). The CDR3 sequence is 13 residues long. V lost 0 bases to trimming and J lost 6 bases, with 7 bases between them. As DNA, the CDR3 is TGTGCCAGCAGCTTGGAGAGGGGCAATGAGCAGTTCTTC. Translating it yields CASSLERGNEQFF.

This clone was seen many times. This chain uses TRBV19 with TRBJ1-5; D not certain. Germline lookup yields CDR1 LNHDA and CDR2 SQIVND (reference sequence). The CDR3 covers 14 residues. CDR3 in amino acids: CAAAAGVFGQPQHF. The CDR3 DNA is TGTGCAGCCGCCGCCGGGGTATTCGGACAGCCCCAGCATTTT.

Many counts were recorded for this clone. This chain links TRBV5-1 with TRBJ2-3, with D possibly being TRBD1 (5 bases). V was shortened by 3 bases and J by 3 bases, with 11 bases between the two germline ends. CDR3 length equals 14 residues. Germline-derived CDR1 and CDR2 are SGHRS and YFSETQ. CDR3 bases: TGCGCCAGCAGCTCAGGGCGGTTTACAGATACGCAGTATTTT. Its protein product is CASSSGRFTDTQYF.

This clone was counted a few times. This chain joins TRBV6-1 and TRBJ1-2; TRBD1 might be the D (5 bases). The CDR3 loop spans 13 amino acids. Deletions cut 4 bases from V and 3 bases from J, with 9 bases between. Germline CDR1 and CDR2: MNHNS and SASEGT. This CDR3 reads CASSGAGYYGYTF. DNA of the CDR3: TGTGCCAGCAGTGGGGCAGGGTACTATGGCTACACCTTC.

V usage is TRBV2 and J usage is TRBJ1-4, with a possible D match to TRBD1 (5 bases). This CDR3 is built from 14 residues. Germline assignment: CDR1 SNHLY and CDR2 FYNNEI. Between the trimmed V and J ends, which lost 5 bases and 1 base, there was a span of 8 bases. In nucleotides, the CDR3 is TGTGCCAGCAGTAACAGGCTAACTAATGAAAAACTGTTTTTT. Translated, it gives CASSNRLTNEKLFF.

In its sample, this clone was seen many times. The chain uses TRBV5-1 and TRBJ2-7; possible D gene TRBD1, 5 bases. The germline V and J ends were trimmed by 4 bases and 7 bases, with 9 bases remaining between them. The CDR3 loop spans 11 amino acids. Germline loops: CDR1 SGHRS, CDR2 YFSETQ. As DNA, the CDR3 is TGCGCCAGCAGCCAGGGCAATGAGCAGTACTTC. Amino acids: CASSQGNEQYF. The full variable domain, rest sourced from reference TRBV5-1 and TRBJ2-7, is KAGVTQTPRYLIKTRGQQVTLSCSPISGHRSVSWYQQTPGQGLQFLFEYFSETQRNKGNFPGRFSGRQFSNSRSEMNVSTLELGDSALYLCASSQGNEQYFGPGTRLTVT.

This clone came up many times. In DNA form, the CDR3 reads TGCGCCAGCAGCTCGCGAGGGGGGAGCACAGATACGCAGTATTTT. Amino acid sequence: CASSSRGGSTDTQYF. The chain recombines TRBV5-1 with TRBJ2-3; tentatively, D is TRBD1 or TRBD2 (6 bases each). Trimming stripped 3 bases from V and 0 bases from J, with 11 bases between. Germline lookup yields CDR1 SGHRS and CDR2 YFSETQ. The length of the CDR3 is 15 residues.